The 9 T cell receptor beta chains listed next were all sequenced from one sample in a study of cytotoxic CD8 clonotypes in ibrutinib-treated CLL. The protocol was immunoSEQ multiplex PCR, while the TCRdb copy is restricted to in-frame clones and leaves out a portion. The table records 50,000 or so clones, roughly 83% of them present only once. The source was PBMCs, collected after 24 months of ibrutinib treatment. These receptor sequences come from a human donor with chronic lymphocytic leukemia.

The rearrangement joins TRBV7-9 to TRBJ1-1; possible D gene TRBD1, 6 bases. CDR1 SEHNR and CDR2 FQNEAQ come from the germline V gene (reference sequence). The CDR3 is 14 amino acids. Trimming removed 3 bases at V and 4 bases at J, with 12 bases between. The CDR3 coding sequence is TGTGCCAGCAGCTTGGGGGGCTTAGGCACTGAAGCTTTCTTT. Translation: CASSLGGLGTEAFF.

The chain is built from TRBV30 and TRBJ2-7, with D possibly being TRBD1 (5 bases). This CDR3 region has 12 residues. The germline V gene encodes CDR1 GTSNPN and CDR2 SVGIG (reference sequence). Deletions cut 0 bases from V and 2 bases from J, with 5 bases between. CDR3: CAWSVTAYEQYF. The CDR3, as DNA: TGTGCCTGGAGTGTGACAGCCTACGAGCAGTACTTC.

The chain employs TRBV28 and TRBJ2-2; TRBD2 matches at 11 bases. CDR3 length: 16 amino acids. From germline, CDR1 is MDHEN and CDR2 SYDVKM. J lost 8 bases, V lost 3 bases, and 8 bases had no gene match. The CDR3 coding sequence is TGTGCCAGCAGTTTCGGGACTAGCGGTTTCTGGGGGGAGCTGTTTTTT. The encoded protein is CASSFGTSGFWGELFF.

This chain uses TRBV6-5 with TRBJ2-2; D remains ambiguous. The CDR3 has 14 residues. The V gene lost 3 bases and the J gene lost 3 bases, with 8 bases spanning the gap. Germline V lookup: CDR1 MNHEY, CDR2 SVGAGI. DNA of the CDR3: TGTGCCAGCAGTTATTATCGGGACACCGGGGAGCTGTTTTTT. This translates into CASSYYRDTGELFF.

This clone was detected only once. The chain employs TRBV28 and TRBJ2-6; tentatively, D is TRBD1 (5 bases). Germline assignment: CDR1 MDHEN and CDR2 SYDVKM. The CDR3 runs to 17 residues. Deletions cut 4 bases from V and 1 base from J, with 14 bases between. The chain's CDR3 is CASSSEDTPSGANVLTF. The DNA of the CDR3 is TGTGCCAGCAGTTCCGAGGACACGCCTTCTGGGGCCAACGTCCTGACTTTC.

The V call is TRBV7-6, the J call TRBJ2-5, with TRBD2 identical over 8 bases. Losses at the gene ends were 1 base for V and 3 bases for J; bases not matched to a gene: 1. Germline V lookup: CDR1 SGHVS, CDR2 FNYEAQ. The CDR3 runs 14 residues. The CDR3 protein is CASSLGAGEETQYF. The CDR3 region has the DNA TGTGCCAGCAGCTTAGGAGCGGGAGAAGAGACCCAGTACTTC.

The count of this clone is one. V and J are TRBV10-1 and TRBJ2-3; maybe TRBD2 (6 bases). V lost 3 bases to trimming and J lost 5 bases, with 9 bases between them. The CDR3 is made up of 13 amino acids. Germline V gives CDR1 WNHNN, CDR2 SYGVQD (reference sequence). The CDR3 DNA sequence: TGCGCCAGCAGTGATGCGGGGCAAGATACGCAGTATTTT. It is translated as CASSDAGQDTQYF.

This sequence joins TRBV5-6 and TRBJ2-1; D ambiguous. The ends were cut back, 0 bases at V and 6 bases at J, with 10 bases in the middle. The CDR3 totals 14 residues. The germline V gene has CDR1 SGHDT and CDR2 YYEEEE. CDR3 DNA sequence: TGTGCCAGCAGCTTGGTCGCCGGAGTCAATGAGCAGTTCTTC. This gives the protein CASSLVAGVNEQFF.

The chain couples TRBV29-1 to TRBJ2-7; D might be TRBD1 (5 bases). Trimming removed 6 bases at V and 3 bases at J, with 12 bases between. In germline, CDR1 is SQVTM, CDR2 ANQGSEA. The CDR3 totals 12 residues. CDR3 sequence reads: CSVTQGLYEQYF. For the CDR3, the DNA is TGCAGCGTGACGCAGGGTCTCTACGAGCAGTACTTC.